Here is one T cell receptor (beta chain) with its context. This clonotype was recorded once. Its binding antigen is unknown. There are no base qualities to consult, and no much larger clone falls within one base. Libraries were made using 5' RACE. The second PCR ran for about 6 to 12 cycles and used a J-beta primer mix along with a sample-barcoded 5' primer. A template-switch 5' adaptor carrying 12 random nucleotides introduced a unique molecular identifier onto each TCR beta cDNA molecule. Each sample yielded at least 2.5 million CDR3-containing paired-end reads. All of the RNA was converted into first-strand cDNA using the Mint cDNA synthesis kit, with a TRBC-specific oligonucleotide serving as the primer. Following uracil-DNA glycosylase treatment, a first 18-cycle PCR with universal primers M1SS and BC2_uni_R was performed on all cDNA. The authors' analysis ran thus. Normalization of each sample was performed by random selection of 1 million high-quality reads, each carrying a distinct molecular identifier. Reads with shared molecular identifiers were discarded instead of being binned into consensus sequences. MiTCR, set to a Q25 quality threshold and the strictest error-elimination algorithm, was used for CDR3 identification, clonotype clustering and error correction. A nonparametric unseen species model with Euler transformation was used to estimate a lower bound on total TCR beta diversity. The public reads were reanalyzed by TCRdb: fastp trimming at Q25, MiXCR alignment, in-frame beta chains only. Entries that share a CDR3 protein sequence are merged under the most common genes and DNA. It is TCRdb's table, rather than the study itself, that gives the V and J calls and clone size. The sample table shows some 1,800,000 distinct CDR3 sequences, and approximately 39% are seen once. In total, the top ten clones hold 23% of the sample.

Systemically healthy Caucasian individuals from Russia, some 40 in total and aged roughly 6 to 100 years, were included as donors. Around 10 milliliters of peripheral blood were drawn from each donor into EDTA-treated Vacutainer tubes. Ficoll-Paque density-gradient centrifugation was used to isolate PBMCs, with at least 7 million per sample. Total RNA was extracted from PBMCs with Trizol reagent, with at least 5 micrograms obtained per sample. For every donor, flow cytometry on a PBMC aliquot measured the percentage of naive CD45RAhigh/CD27high T cells. CDR1 and CDR2, looked up from the germline V gene, are SGHTA and FQGNSA. V trim: 5 bases; J trim: 5 bases; unmatched bases: 8. From cysteine to phenylalanine, the CDR3 is 15 amino acids long. Only the CDR3 region is kept as DNA, spanning 45 bases read in frame from base 1. This entry belongs to a study of blood T cells in healthy people across ages (dated by TCRdb to the mid-2010s). Background for the entire study: In model experiments, roughly one uniquely barcoded TCR beta cDNA molecule per two T cells was captured by template switching. Age-related changes in TCR beta repertoire diversity were measured in the study by deep sequencing normalized with unique cDNA molecular identifiers. The donors were split into four age groups: young (average about 16 years), middle-aged (39), aged (more than 60) and long-lived (over 80). To avoid experimental bias, donors of different ages were randomly spread across the sequencing lanes. The study analyzed two additional independent replicas of 1 million unique cDNA reads from the same blood draw for two donors, one aged 18 to 30 and one aged 80 or older. What the work shows at the level of the full study, not this receptor alone: Estimates of total diversity based on one million sequenced T cells were regarded as lower bounds and as underestimates. Observed TCR beta diversity per million T cells fell roughly linearly with age, and a significant reduction was already apparent by age about 38. Observed TCR beta diversity correlated strongly with the percentage of naive T cells measured by flow cytometry. Since profiling was done on bulk unsorted PBMCs, naive and antigen-experienced compartments could not be conclusively compared. Compared with the aged group, the long-lived group had more naive CD4+ T cells, fewer expanded clones and increased TCR diversity, suggesting age selection. Donor CMV infection status was unknown, potentially confounding age-related changes in expanded clonotypes.

Sequencing used blood. The TCR comes from a human donor in good health. This sequence uses TRBV7-2 and TRBJ2-5; TRBD2 fits 10 bases in the junction. The CDR3 region: CASSPIAGGWETQYF. The sequenced DNA is TGTGCCAGCAGCCCGATAGCGGGGGGCTGGGAGACCCAGTACTTC.